These 22 T cell receptor beta chains originate from one sample sequenced in a study of T cell responses to AZD1222 COVID-19 vaccine. Assay used: immunoSEQ multiplex PCR; TCRdb lists only in-frame clones, some missing. The sample has over 150,000 clones; more than 90% are singletons. Specimen: peripheral blood, collected on day 0 of AZD1222 vaccination. The receptor source for this set is an adult in good health.

The rearrangement uses TRBV2 and TRBJ2-2; weak D call: TRBD1 (6 bases). V lost 0 bases and J lost 5, with 10 bases in between. Germline V CDR1 and CDR2: SNHLY, FYNNEI. The CDR3 is made up of 15 amino acids. The CDR3 reads CASSEASRGTGELFF. DNA of the CDR3: TGTGCCAGCAGTGAAGCCTCCAGGGGAACCGGGGAGCTGTTTTTT.

For the CDR3, the DNA is TGCGCCAGCAGCTTGGGACTAGCGGGATTCACAGATACGCAGTATTTT. Protein sequence: CASSLGLAGFTDTQYF. The J gene is TRBJ2-3, the V gene TRBV5-1; TRBD2 matches 11 bases. The CDR3 sequence is 16 residues long. From germline, CDR1 is SGHRS and CDR2 YFSETQ. V lost 0 bases and J lost 2; bases outside the gene matches: 2. Supplemented by reference TRBV5-1 and TRBJ2-3, the full variable domain reads KAGVTQTPRYLIKTRGQQVTLSCSPISGHRSVSWYQQTPGQGLQFLFEYFSETQRNKGNFPGRFSGRQFSNSRSEMNVSTLELGDSALYLCASSLGLAGFTDTQYFGPGTRLTVL.

This sequence joins TRBV20-1 and TRBJ1-5; D gene unclear. Per the germline V gene, CDR1 is DFQATT and CDR2 is SNEGSKA (reference sequence). The CDR3 loop spans 14 amino acids. The V and J ends lost 3 bases and 4 bases respectively, with 13 bases between them. CDR3: CSASGSGLNQPQHF. In DNA, the CDR3 is TGCAGTGCTAGTGGTAGCGGTTTAAATCAGCCCCAGCATTTT.

This clone was seen just once. The V and J genes are TRBV11-2 and TRBJ1-2, with 7 bases lining up with TRBD1. Trimming at V came to 3 bases and at J to 3 bases, leaving 1 base not matched to a gene. CDR1 is SGHAT and CDR2 is FQNNGV in the germline V gene. The length of the CDR3 is 13 residues. The CDR3 sequence: CASSFGQDYGYTF. DNA for the CDR3: TGTGCCAGCAGCTTCGGACAGGACTATGGCTACACCTTC.

The J gene is TRBJ2-1, the V gene TRBV6-5; tentatively, D is TRBD2 (6 bases). The V end was cut by 6 bases, the J end by 9 bases, with 21 bases between. CDR1 and CDR2 from the germline V gene are MNHEY and SVGAGI. The CDR3 runs 15 residues. The CDR3 region has the DNA TGTGCCAGCAGCCGGGGACTGCCCCTTGTTGGTGAGCAGTTCTTC. This codes for CASSRGLPLVGEQFF.

The rearrangement joins TRBV6-5 to TRBJ1-1; no firm D call. The germline gives CDR1 MNHEY, CDR2 SVGAGI. CDR3 length: 13 amino acids. The V gene lost 7 bases and the J gene lost 2 bases, with 11 bases spanning the gap. The CDR3, as DNA: TGTGCCAGCACACTAAGGCTAAACACTGAAGCTTTCTTT. Translated, it gives CASTLRLNTEAFF.

The V and J genes are TRBV11-1 and TRBJ1-3; no definite D call. CDR1 is SGHAT, CDR2 FQDESV, per germline (reference sequence). CDR3 length equals 15 residues. V was shortened by 3 bases and J by 0 bases, with 9 bases between the two germline ends. CDR3 protein: CASSLGISSGNTIYF. CDR3 in DNA: TGTGCCAGCAGCTTGGGTATCAGCTCTGGAAACACCATATATTTT.

The J gene is TRBJ1-1, the V gene TRBV24-1; D gene uncertain. The CDR3 has 13 residues. V lost 2 bases, J lost 6 bases, and 9 bases lay in between. CDR1 is KGHDR and CDR2 is SFDVKD in the germline V gene. CDR3 loop: CATSDSSGAEAFF. DNA for the CDR3: TGTGCCACCAGTGATTCGTCGGGAGCTGAAGCTTTCTTT.

This chain connects TRBV19 to TRBJ2-2; TRBD2 is a possible D gene (6 bases). This CDR3 is 16 amino acids long. Between the trimmed V and J ends, which lost 6 bases and 9 bases, there was a span of 23 bases. Germline V CDR1 and CDR2: LNHDA, SQIVND (reference sequence). The CDR3 nucleotides read TGTGCCAGTAGAGGAGGGTTGATACTCTATAACCGGGAGCTGTTTTTT. It specifies CASRGGLILYNRELFF.

V and J are TRBV25-1 and TRBJ2-1, with D possibly called TRBD1 or TRBD2 (6 bases each). The germline gives CDR1 MGHDK, CDR2 SYGVNS. V dropped 5 bases and J dropped 3 bases, with 17 bases sitting between them. The CDR3 spans 16 residues. The CDR3 sequence: CASSRGGLADYNEQFF. DNA of the CDR3: TGTGCCAGCAGTAGAGGGGGGTTAGCGGACTACAATGAGCAGTTCTTC.

This chain links TRBV13 with TRBJ2-2, with unresolved D. In germline, CDR1 is PRHDT, CDR2 FYEKMQ (reference sequence). Trimming took off 2 bases at V and 7 bases at J, with 14 bases between the two ends. The CDR3 runs 15 residues. The CDR3 DNA is TGTGCCAGCAGCTTACAGGTCCGAACAGACGGGGAGCTGTTTTTT. This gives the protein CASSLQVRTDGELFF.

This rearrangement joins TRBV5-1 to TRBJ2-2, with 11 nucleotides matching TRBD1. The V and J ends lost 2 bases and 1 base, in that order; junction bases with no gene match: 7. CDR3 length equals 18 residues. Germline CDR1 SGHRS, CDR2 YFSETQ. CDR3 region: CASSLGQGALRNTGELFF. Written as DNA, the CDR3 is TGCGCCAGCAGCTTAGGACAGGGGGCTCTACGGAACACCGGGGAGCTGTTTTTT.

V and J are TRBV4-2 and TRBJ1-2; D possibly corresponds to TRBD1 (6 bases). The V end was cut by 8 bases, the J end by 4 bases, with 20 bases between. Per the germline V gene, CDR1 is LGHNA and CDR2 is YNFKEQ. The CDR3 spans 15 residues. CDR3 amino acids: CASSEREGDSYGYTF. The CDR3 nucleotides are TGTGCCAGCTCTGAGAGGGAGGGGGATTCCTATGGCTACACCTTC.

The CDR3 DNA follows: TGTGCCAGCAGGTCGCGGACATCAACTAATGAAAAACTGTTTTTT. Amino acids: CASRSRTSTNEKLFF. The V call is TRBV5-5, the J call TRBJ1-4; tentatively, D is TRBD1 (5 bases). The germline V gene encodes CDR1 SGHKS and CDR2 YYEKEE (reference sequence). Trimming took 5 bases from V and 0 from J, leaving 11 bases between them. The CDR3 is 15 residues long.

The V and J genes are TRBV30 and TRBJ2-5; TRBD2 agrees at 14 bases. Germline V gene data show CDR1 as GTSNPN and CDR2 as SVGIG (reference sequence). V lost 5 bases and J lost 2; bases outside the gene matches: 19. The CDR3 is made up of 20 amino acids. The chain's CDR3 is CAWRRSRGLAGGRSQETQYF. CDR3 nucleotides: TGTGCCTGGCGTCGGTCACGAGGACTAGCGGGGGGAAGAAGTCAAGAGACCCAGTACTTC.

Details on this clone: A much more abundant neighbour one base away suggests this may be a read error. The rearrangement links TRBV5-4 to TRBJ1-1; D not certain. This CDR3 spans 13 amino acids. Trimming removed 0 bases from V and 1 base from J, with 4 bases in between. Germline values: CDR1 SGHNT, CDR2 YYREEE (reference sequence). CDR3 sequence reads: CASSLDANTEAFF. The CDR3 DNA follows: TGTGCCAGCAGCTTGGATGCGAACACTGAAGCTTTCTTT.

This clone has only a few counts. The chain carries TRBV7-8 and TRBJ1-2; no clear D gene. There are 12 residues in the CDR3. Germline loops: CDR1 SGHVS, CDR2 FQNEAQ. Trimming removed 5 bases at V and 6 bases at J, with 10 bases between. The CDR3 here is CASSLFQDGYTF. In DNA, the CDR3 is TGTGCCAGCAGCCTCTTCCAGGATGGCTACACCTTC.

The V and J genes are TRBV2 and TRBJ1-1; D gene uncertain. This CDR3 is 13 amino acids long. Germline lookup yields CDR1 SNHLY and CDR2 FYNNEI. V lost 3 bases and J lost 13, with 18 bases in between. CDR3 nucleotides: TGTGCCAGCAGTGAGGTGGGCATCCTTCCAGGTTTCTTT. Protein product: CASSEVGILPGFF.

This rearrangement joins TRBV6-1 to TRBJ2-7; no clear D. From germline, CDR1 is MNHNS and CDR2 SASEGT. There are 11 residues in the CDR3. Trimming shortened V by 3 bases and J by 6 bases, and 6 bases separated the two germline ends. This chain's CDR3 is CASSDYREQYF. DNA of the CDR3: TGTGCCAGCAGTGATTATCGCGAGCAGTACTTC.

The CDR3 region is CASSSVRGEETQYF. CDR3 DNA sequence: TGTGCCAGCAGTTCGGTCCGGGGGGAAGAGACCCAGTACTTC. The rearrangement joins TRBV6-5 to TRBJ2-5, with TRBD2 identical over 7 bases. V lost 4 bases and J lost 3; bases outside the gene matches: 5. In germline, CDR1 is MNHEY, CDR2 SVGAGI. The CDR3 is made up of 14 amino acids.

This clone came up once. V and J are TRBV5-6 and TRBJ2-3; maybe TRBD1 (6 bases). Germline V gene lookup returns CDR1 SGHDT and CDR2 YYEEEE. Trimming took off 3 bases at V and 7 bases at J, with 12 bases between the two ends. The CDR3 consists of 13 residues. The DNA of the CDR3 is TGTGCCAGCAGCTCGCCGGGACAATATACGCAGTATTTT. This gives the protein CASSSPGQYTQYF.

The chain couples TRBV5-6 to TRBJ1-1; possible D gene TRBD1, 6 bases. V was shortened by 4 bases and J by 1 base, with 14 bases between the two germline ends. The CDR3 has 15 residues. Germline-derived CDR1 and CDR2 are SGHDT and YYEEEE. Here the CDR3 reads CASSGPGTTNTEAFF. CDR3 sequence (DNA): TGTGCCAGCAGCGGTCCCGGGACAACGAACACTGAAGCTTTCTTT.